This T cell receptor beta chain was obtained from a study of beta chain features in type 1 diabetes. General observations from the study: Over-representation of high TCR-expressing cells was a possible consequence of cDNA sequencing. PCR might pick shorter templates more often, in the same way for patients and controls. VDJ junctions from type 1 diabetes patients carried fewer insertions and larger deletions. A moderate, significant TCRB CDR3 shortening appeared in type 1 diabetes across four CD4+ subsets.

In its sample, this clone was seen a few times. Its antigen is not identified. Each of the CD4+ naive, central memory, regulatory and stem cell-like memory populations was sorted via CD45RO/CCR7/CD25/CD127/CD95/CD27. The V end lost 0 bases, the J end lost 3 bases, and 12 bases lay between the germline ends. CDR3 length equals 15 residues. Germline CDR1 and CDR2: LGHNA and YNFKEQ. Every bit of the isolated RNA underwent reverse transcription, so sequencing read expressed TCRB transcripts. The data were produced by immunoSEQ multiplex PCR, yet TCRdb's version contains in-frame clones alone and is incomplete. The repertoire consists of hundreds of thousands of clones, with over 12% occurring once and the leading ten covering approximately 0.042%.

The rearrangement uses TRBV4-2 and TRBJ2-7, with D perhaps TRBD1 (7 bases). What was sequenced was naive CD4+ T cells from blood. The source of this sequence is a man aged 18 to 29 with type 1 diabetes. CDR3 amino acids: CASSQEAQGGYEQYF. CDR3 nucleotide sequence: TGTGCCAGCAGCCAAGAGGCTCAGGGGGGCTACGAGCAGTACTTC.